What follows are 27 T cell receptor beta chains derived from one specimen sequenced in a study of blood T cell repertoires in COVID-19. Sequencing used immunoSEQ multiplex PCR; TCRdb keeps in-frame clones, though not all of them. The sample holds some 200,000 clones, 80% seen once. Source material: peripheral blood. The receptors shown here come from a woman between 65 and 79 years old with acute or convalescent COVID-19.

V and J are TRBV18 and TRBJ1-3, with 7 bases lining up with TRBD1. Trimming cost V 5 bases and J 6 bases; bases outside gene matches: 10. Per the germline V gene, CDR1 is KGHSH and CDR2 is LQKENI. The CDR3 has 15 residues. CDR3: CASSTRQGIENTIYF. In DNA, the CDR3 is TGTGCCAGCTCAACACGACAGGGAATAGAAAACACCATATATTTT.

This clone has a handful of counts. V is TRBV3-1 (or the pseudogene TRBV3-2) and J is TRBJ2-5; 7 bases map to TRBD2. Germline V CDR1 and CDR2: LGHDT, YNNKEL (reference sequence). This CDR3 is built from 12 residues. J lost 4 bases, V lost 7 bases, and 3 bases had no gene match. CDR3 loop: CASTWGGETQYF. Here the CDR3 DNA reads TGTGCCAGCACGTGGGGGGGAGAGACCCAGTACTTC.

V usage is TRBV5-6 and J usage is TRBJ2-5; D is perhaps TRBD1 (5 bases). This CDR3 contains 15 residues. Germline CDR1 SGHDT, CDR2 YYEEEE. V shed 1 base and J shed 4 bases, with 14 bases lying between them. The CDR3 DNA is TGTGCCAGCAGCTTGCAGGGCGAGTACTTAGAGACCCAGTACTTC. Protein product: CASSLQGEYLETQYF. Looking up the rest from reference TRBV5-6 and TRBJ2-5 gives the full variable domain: DAGVTQSPTHLIKTRGQQVTLRCSPKSGHDTVSWYQQALGQGPQFIFQYYEEEERQRGNFPDRFSGHQFPNYSSELNVNALLLGDSALYLCASSLQGEYLETQYFGPGTRLLVL.

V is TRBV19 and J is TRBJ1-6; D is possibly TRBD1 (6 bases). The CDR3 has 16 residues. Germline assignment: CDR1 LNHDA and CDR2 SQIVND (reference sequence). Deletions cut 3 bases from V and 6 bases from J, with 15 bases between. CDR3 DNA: TGTGCCAGTAGTATGAGGTGGGGGCAGTCTAATTCACCCCTCCACTTT. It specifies CASSMRWGQSNSPLHF.

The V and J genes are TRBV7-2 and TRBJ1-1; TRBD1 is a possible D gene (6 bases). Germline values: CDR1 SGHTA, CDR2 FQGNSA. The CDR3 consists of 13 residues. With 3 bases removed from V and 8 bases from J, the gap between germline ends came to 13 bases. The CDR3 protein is CASSFNLRGEAFF. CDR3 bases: TGTGCCAGCAGCTTCAACCTCAGGGGAGAAGCTTTCTTT.

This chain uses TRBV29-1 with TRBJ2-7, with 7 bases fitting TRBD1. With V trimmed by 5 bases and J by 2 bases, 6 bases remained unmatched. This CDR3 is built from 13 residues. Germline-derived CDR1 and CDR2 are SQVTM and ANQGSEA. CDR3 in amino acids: CSVRQGLAYEQYF. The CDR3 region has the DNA TGCAGCGTTCGACAGGGTTTGGCCTACGAGCAGTACTTC.

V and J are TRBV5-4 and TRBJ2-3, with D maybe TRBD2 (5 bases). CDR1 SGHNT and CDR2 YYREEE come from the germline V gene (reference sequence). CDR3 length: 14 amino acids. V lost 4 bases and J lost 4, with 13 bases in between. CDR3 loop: CASSRATRADTQYF. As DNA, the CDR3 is TGTGCCAGCAGCCGGGCAACGAGGGCAGATACGCAGTATTTT.

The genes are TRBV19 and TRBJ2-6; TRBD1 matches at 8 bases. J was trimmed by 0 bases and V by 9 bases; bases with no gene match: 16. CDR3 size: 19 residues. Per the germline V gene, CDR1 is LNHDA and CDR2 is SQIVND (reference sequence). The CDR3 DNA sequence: TGTGCCAGCACGGGTCACAGGGACAGGTCTTTCTCTGGGGCCAACGTCCTGACTTTC. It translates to CASTGHRDRSFSGANVLTF.

In DNA form, the CDR3 reads TGTGCCAGCAGCCAAAGCGCGGCAGCCTATGGCTACACCTTC. Translation gives CASSQSAAAYGYTF. V gene TRBV3-1 (or the pseudogene TRBV3-2) combines with J gene TRBJ1-2; no reliable D call. V gave up 2 bases and J gave up 4 bases, with 11 bases separating them. The CDR3 totals 14 residues. Germline-derived CDR1 and CDR2 are LGHDT and YNNKEL (reference sequence).

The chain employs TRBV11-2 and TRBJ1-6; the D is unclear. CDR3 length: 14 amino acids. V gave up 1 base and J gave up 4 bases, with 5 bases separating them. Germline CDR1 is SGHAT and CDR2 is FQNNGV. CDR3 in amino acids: CASSLGLYNSPLHF. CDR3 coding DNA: TGTGCCAGCAGCTTAGGACTTTATAATTCACCCCTCCACTTT. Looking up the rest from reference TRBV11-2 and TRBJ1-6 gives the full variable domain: EAGVAQSPRYKIIEKRQSVAFWCNPISGHATLYWYQQILGQGPKLLIQFQNNGVVDDSQLPKDRFSAERLKGVDSTLKIQPAKLEDSAVYLCASSLGLYNSPLHFGNGTRLTVT.

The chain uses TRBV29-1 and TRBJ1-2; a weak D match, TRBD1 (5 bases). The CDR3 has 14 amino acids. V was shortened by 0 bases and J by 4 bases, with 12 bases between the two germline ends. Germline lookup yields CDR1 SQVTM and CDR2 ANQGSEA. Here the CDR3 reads CSVEDMQGTYGYTF. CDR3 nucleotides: TGCAGCGTTGAAGATATGCAGGGAACCTATGGCTACACCTTC.

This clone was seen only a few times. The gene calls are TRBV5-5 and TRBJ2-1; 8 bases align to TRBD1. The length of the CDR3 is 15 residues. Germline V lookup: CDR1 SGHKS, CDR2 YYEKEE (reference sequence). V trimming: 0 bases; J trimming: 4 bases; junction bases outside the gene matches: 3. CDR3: CASSLEDRAYNEQFF. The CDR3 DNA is TGTGCCAGCAGCTTGGAGGACAGGGCGTACAATGAGCAGTTCTTC. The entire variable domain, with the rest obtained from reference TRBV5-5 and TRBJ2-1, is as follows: DAGVTQSPTHLIKTRGQQVTLRCSPISGHKSVSWYQQVLGQGPQFIFQYYEKEERGRGNFPDRFSARQFPNYSSELNVNALLLGDSALYLCASSLEDRAYNEQFFGPGTRLTVL.

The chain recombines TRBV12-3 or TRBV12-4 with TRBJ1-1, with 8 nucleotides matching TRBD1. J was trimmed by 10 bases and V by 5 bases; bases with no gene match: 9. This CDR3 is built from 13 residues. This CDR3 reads CASSPTQGQAAFF. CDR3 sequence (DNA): TGTGCCAGCAGTCCGACCCAGGGACAGGCAGCTTTCTTT.

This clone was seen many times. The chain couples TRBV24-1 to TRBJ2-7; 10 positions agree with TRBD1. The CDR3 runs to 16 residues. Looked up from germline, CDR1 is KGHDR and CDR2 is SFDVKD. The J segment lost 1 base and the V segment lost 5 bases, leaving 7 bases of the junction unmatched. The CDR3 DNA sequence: TGTGCCACCAGTGGGACCGGGACAGGGGATTCCTACGAGCAGTACTTC. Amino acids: CATSGTGTGDSYEQYF.

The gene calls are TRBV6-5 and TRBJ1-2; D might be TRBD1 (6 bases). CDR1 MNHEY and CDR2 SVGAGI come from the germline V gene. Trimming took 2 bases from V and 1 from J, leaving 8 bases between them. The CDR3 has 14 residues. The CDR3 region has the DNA TGTGCCAGCAGTTACGGGGGCCTTAACTATGGCTACACCTTC. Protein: CASSYGGLNYGYTF.

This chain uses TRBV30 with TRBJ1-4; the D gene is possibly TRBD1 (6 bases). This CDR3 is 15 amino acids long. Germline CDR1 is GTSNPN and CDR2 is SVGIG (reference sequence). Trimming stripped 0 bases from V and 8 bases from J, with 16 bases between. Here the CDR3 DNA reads TGTGCCTGGAGTGTACCGGGCGCAGGGGAGGAAAAACTGTTTTTT. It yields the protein CAWSVPGAGEEKLFF.

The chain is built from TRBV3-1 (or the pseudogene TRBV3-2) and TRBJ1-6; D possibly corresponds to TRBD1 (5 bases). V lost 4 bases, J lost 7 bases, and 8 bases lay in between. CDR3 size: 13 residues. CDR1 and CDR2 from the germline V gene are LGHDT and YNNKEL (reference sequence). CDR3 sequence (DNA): TGTGCCAGCAGCCCGGGGGGAAATTCACCCCTCCACTTT. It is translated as CASSPGGNSPLHF.

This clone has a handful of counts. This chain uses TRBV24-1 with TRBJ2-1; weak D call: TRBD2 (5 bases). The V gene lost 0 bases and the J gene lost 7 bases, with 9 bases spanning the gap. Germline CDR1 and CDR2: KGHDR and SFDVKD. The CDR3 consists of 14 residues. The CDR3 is CATSDLSSGNEQFF. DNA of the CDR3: TGTGCCACCAGTGATTTGAGTTCGGGAAATGAGCAGTTCTTC.

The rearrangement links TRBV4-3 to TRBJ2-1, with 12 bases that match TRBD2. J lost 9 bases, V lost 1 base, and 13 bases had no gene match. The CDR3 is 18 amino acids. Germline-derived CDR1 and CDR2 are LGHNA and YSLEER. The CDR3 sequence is CASSQGLGASGGAGEQFF. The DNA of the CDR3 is TGCGCCAGCAGCCAAGGTCTTGGGGCTAGCGGGGGGGCCGGTGAGCAGTTCTTC.

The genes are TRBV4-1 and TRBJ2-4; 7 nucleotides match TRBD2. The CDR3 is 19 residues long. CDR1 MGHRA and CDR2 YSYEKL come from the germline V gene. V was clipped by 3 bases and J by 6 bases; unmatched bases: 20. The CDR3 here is CASSHGKQSMEGRGNIQYF. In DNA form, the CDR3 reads TGCGCCAGCAGCCATGGAAAACAATCGATGGAGGGGAGGGGAAACATTCAGTACTTC.

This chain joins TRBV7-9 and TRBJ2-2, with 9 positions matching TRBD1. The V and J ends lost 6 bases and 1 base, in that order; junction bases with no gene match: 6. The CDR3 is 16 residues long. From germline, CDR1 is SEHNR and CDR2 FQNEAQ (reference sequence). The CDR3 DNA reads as TGTGCCAGCAGACCCCGGGGACAGGGGAACACCGGGGAGCTGTTTTTT. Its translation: CASRPRGQGNTGELFF. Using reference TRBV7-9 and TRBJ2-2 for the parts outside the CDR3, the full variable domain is DTGVSQNPRHKITKRGQNVTFRCDPISEHNRLYWYRQTLGQGPEFLTYFQNEAQLEKSRLLSDRFSAERPKGSFSTLEIQRTEQGDSAMYLCASRPRGQGNTGELFFGEGSRLTVL.

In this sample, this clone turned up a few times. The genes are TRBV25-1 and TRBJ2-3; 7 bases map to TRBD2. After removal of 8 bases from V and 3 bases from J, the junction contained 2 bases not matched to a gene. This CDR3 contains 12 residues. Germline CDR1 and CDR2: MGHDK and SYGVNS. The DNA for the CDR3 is TGTGCCAGCGGGGAGGGAACAGATACGCAGTATTTT. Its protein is CASGEGTDTQYF.

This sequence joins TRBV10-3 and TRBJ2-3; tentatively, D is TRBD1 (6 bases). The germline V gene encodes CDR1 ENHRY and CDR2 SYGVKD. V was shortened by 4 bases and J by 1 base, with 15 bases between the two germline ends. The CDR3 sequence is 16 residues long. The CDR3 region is CAISGGTGSGTDTQYF. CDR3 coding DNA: TGTGCCATCAGTGGGGGCACAGGGAGCGGCACAGATACGCAGTATTTT.

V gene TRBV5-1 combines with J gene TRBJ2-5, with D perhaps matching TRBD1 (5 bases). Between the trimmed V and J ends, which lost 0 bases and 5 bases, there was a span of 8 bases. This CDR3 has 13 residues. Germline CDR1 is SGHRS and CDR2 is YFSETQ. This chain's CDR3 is CASSLVPGETQYF. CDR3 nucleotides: TGCGCCAGCAGCTTGGTGCCAGGGGAGACCCAGTACTTC.

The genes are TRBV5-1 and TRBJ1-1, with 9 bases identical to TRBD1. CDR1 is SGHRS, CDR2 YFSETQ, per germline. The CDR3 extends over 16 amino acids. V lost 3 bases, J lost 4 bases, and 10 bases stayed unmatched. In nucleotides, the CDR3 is TGCGCCAGCAGCTCTGAATGGACAGGGGTAGGCACTGAAGCTTTCTTT. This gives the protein CASSSEWTGVGTEAFF.

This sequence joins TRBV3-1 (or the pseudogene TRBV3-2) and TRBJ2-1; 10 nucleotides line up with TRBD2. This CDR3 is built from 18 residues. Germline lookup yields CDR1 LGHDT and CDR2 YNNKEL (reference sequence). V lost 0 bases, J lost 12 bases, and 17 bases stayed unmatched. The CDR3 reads CASSQDVSASGGRFRQFF. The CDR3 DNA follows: TGTGCCAGCAGCCAAGATGTCTCCGCTAGCGGGGGCCGATTTCGGCAGTTCTTC.

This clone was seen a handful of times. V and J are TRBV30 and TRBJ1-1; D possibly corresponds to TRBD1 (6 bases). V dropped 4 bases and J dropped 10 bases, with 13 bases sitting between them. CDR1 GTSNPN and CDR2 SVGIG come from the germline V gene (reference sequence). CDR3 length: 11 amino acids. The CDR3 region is CAWKTGSRAFF. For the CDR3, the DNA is TGTGCCTGGAAAACAGGGTCTCGAGCTTTCTTT.